Included here is one TCR beta chain sequence, with context. This clone was seen many times. No antigen is known for it. One base away there is no much larger clone; base qualities are not given. Looking up the germline V gene (reference sequence) yields CDR1 DFQATT and CDR2 SNEGSKA. From the cysteine up to the phenylalanine, the CDR3 has a length of 11 residues. This entry keeps only the CDR3 DNA: 33 bases, framed from base 1. Relative to germline, V is 6 bases shorter and J is 9 bases shorter, with 13 bases between their ends. The High Capacity cDNA Reverse Transcription Kit was used to reverse transcribe all of the isolated RNA, meaning that expressed TCRB transcripts were what got sequenced. Naive, central memory and regulatory T cell samples underwent deep immunoSEQ sequencing, averaging around 3.7 million total reads per sample. Sorted cells were lysed in RLT buffer and RNA was extracted with DNase-treated RNeasy Micro or Mini kits, depending on cell number. Each cell subset was processed on its own to prevent cross-contamination, while patient and healthy donor samples were processed together. The immunoSEQ multiplex PCR was used to amplify TCRB sequences from cDNA, yielding 87-bp fragments that span the CDR3 region. Sequencing of the amplicons was done on the Illumina HiSeq platform. The published analysis was carried out like this. Synthetic template baselines were used to correct PCR bias computationally, reads within Hamming distance 2 were collapsed, and singletons that could not be merged were discarded. Reads were aligned against IMGT so that V, D and J genes, CDR3 length and insertions or deletions at six rearrangement sites could be assigned. Clonotype counts were normalized to sorted cell number within each subset before computing true diversity and Gini coefficients with the tcR R package. Repertoire sharing was quantified using the overlap coefficient calculated on TCRB nucleotide sequences. TCRdb's version of the immuneACCESS table is confined to in-frame rearrangements and falls short of the full clone set. An unresolved V gene accounts for under half of the shortfall where checked; the remainder is of unknown origin. V and J calls and clone size are those listed in that table; D and trimming were worked out from the DNA. The sample table lists over 150,000 clones, under 13% of them with a count of one. The ten largest clones capture around 0.5% of the sample.

This entry comes from a study of beta chain features in type 1 diabetes (dated by TCRdb to 2016 to 2018). Describing the broader study: Patients and healthy donors did not differ in mean age, gender distribution, total cell number or subset yield. A total of about 110 million sorted cells were examined across all samples, and the number of cells per subset was strongly correlated with RNA yield. In the study, recently diagnosed type 1 diabetes patients and matched healthy donors were compared on the TCRB repertoires of their sorted circulating CD4+ T cell subsets. Whereas all 30 or so donors provided naive and central memory subsets, regulatory and stem cell-like memory subsets were isolated from just 8 patients and roughly 8 healthy donors. On the study overall, not on this receptor specifically: Sequencing cDNA rather than genomic DNA could over-represent highly expressing activated cells, although activation and CD3 levels did not differ between groups. Patients with type 1 diabetes made fewer insertions and deleted more nucleotides at VDJ recombination sites, implying thymic rearrangement abnormalities. The naive, central memory and regulatory TCRB repertoires appeared to resemble one another more closely among patients than among healthy donors. Type 1 diabetes patients showed a moderate but significant shortening of TCRB CDR3 length in all four CD4+ subsets. Shorter templates might have been favored by PCR, but patient and control samples were amplified and corrected together, so both groups would have been affected equally by any skew. Because small numbers of individuals were included in the HLA sub-analyses, any influence of HLA type on TCRB rearrangement was left unresolved.

A single peripheral blood draw of about 116 mL on average was collected from each donor into heparinised tubes. A BD FACSAria II was used to sort naive, central memory, regulatory and stem cell-like memory CD4+ T cells with a panel that included CD45RO, CCR7, CD25, CD127, CD95 and CD27. A purity above 98% was achieved for all sorted populations. Right away, PBMCs were isolated by Lymphoprep density gradient centrifugation and were stained directly, with no culture step. So that batch effects would be minimized, each experiment stained and sorted samples in pairs, pairing one healthy donor with one patient.

The sequenced sample was central memory CD4+ T cells from blood. The receptor chain draws on TRBV20-1 and TRBJ2-3, with an unclear D gene assignment. This TCR derives from a man in his thirties or forties with type 1 diabetes. The CDR3 has the sequence CSAWRQPTQYF. The nucleotides read TGCAGTGCCTGGCGGCAACCCACGCAGTATTTT.